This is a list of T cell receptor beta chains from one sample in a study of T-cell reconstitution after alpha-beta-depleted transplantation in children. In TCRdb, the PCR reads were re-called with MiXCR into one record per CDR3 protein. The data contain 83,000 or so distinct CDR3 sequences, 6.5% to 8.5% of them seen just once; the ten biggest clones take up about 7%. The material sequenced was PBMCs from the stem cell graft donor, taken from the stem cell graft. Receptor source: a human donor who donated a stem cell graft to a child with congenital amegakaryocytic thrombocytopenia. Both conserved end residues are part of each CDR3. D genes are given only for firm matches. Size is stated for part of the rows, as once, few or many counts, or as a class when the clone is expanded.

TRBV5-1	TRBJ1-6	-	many	CASSLKFPDSSYNSPLHF	TGCGCCAGCAGCTTGAAATTCCCCGATAGCTCCTATAATTCACCCCTCCACTTT
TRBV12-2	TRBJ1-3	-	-	CASRLAWERGSGNTIYF	TGTGCAAGTCGCTTGGCTTGGGAGAGGGGCTCTGGAAACACCATATATTTT
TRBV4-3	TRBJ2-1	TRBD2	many	CASSQAGGGEQFF	TGCGCCAGCAGCCAAGCGGGGGGAGGTGAGCAGTTCTTC
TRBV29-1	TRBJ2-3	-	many	CSVEKALTGFDTQYF	TGCAGCGTTGAAAAGGCTTTAACGGGGTTCGATACGCAGTATTTT
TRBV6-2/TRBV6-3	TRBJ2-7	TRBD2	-	CASILNTPSGALRSEQYF	TGTGCCAGCATCCTTAATACGCCTAGCGGGGCCTTACGGAGCGAGCAGTACTTC
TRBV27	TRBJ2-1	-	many	CASSLKVSYNEQFF	TGTGCCAGCAGTTTGAAGGTTTCCTACAATGAGCAGTTCTTC
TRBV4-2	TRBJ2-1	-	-	CASSQGLPCREQFF	TGTGCCAGCAGCCAGGGGCTACCGTGCAGGGAGCAGTTCTTC
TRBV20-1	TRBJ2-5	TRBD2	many	CSARTSRTYQETQYF	TGCAGTGCTAGGACTAGCCGAACGTACCAAGAGACCCAGTACTTC
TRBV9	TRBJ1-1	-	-	CASSRGGAVNTEAFF	TGTGCCAGCAGCCGGGGGGGGGCGGTGAACACTGAAGCTTTCTTT
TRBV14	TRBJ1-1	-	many	CASSPFMNTEAFF	TGTGCCAGCAGCCCCTTCATGAACACTGAAGCTTTCTTT
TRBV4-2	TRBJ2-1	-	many	CASSRPGPHNEQFF	TGTGCCAGCAGCCGCCCCGGGCCCCACAATGAGCAGTTCTTC
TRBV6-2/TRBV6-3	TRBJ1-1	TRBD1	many	CASNYDDWTGGVGMNTEAFF	TGTGCCAGCAACTACGATGATTGGACAGGGGGAGTTGGCATGAACACTGAAGCTTTCTTT
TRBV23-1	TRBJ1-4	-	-	CASSLTVINEKLFF	TGCGCCAGCAGTCTCACCGTCATTAATGAAAAACTGTTTTTT
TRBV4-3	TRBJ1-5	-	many	CASSQDSHPGDHQPQHF	TGCGCCAGCAGCCAAGACTCCCACCCAGGGGATCATCAGCCCCAGCATTTT
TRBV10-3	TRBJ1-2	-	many	CAISSTTGLDYGYTF	TGTGCCATCAGTTCTACCACGGGCCTCGACTATGGCTACACCTTC
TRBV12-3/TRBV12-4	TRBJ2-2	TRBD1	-	CASSRDRGDTGELFF	TGTGCCAGCAGTCGGGACAGGGGGGACACCGGGGAGCTGTTTTTT
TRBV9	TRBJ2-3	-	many	CASSVPGADTQYF	TGTGCCAGCAGCGTCCCAGGGGCAGATACGCAGTATTTT
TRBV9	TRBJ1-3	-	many	CASLCRPGNTIYF	TGTGCCTCACTTTGCAGGCCGGGAAACACCATATATTTT
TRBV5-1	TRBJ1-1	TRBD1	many	CASSFTTGASSTEAFF	TGCGCCAGCAGCTTCACTACAGGGGCCTCCTCAACTGAAGCTTTCTTT
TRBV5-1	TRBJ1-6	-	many	CASSLVAPGRNSPLHF	TGCGCCAGCAGCTTGGTTGCTCCAGGGAGGAACTCACCCCTCCACTTT
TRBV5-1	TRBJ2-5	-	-	CASSRQERIEKTQYF	TGCGCCAGCAGCCGACAAGAACGTATCGAGAAGACCCAGTACTTC
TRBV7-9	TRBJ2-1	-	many	CASSFGLNSYNEQFF	TGTGCCAGCAGCTTTGGATTAAACTCCTACAATGAGCAGTTCTTC
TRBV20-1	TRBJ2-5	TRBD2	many	CSRRGDQETQYF	TGCAGTAGGCGGGGGGACCAAGAGACCCAGTACTTC
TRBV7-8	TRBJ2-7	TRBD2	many	CASSKTSGRWYEQYF	TGTGCCAGCAGCAAAACTAGCGGGAGGTGGTACGAGCAGTACTTC
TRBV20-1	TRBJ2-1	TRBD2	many	CRGSGGDEQFF	TGCAGAGGTAGCGGGGGCGATGAGCAGTTCTTC
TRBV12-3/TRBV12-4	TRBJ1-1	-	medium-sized	CASSIQGEAFF	TGTGCCAGCAGCATACAGGGTGAAGCTTTCTTT
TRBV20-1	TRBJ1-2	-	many	CSARDPALGANYGYTF	TGCAGTGCTAGAGATCCAGCCCTAGGAGCTAACTATGGCTACACCTTC
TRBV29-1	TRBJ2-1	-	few	CSVGLSGSSYNEQFF	TGCAGCGTGGGGTTATCGGGGAGCTCCTACAATGAGCAGTTCTTC
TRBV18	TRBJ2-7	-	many	CASSPPVETRSYEQYF	TGTGCCAGCTCACCACCGGTTGAGACTCGCTCCTACGAGCAGTACTTC
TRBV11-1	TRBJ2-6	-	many	CASSSPLSGVSGGSGANVLTF	TGTGCCAGCAGCTCCCCACTTTCCGGGGTTTCAGGAGGCTCTGGGGCCAACGTCCTGACTTTC
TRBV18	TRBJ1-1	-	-	CASSPLAENTEAFF	TGTGCCAGCTCCCCCTTAGCGGAGAACACTGAAGCTTTCTTT
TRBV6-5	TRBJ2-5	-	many	CASSYSRARETQYF	TGTGCCAGCAGTTACTCGAGGGCGAGGGAGACCCAGTACTTC
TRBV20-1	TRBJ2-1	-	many	CSASGGAPGNEQFF	TGCAGTGCTAGCGGCGGGGCCCCCGGGAATGAGCAGTTCTTC
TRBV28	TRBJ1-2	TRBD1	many	CASSYHTGGYGYTF	TGTGCCAGCAGTTACCACACAGGGGGCTATGGCTACACCTTC
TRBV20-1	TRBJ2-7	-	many	CSARYQDAYEQYF	TGCAGTGCTAGGTATCAGGACGCCTACGAGCAGTACTTC
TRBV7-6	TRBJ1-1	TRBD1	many	CASSLVGTGGTEAFF	TGTGCCAGCAGCTTAGTGGGGACAGGAGGGACTGAAGCTTTCTTT
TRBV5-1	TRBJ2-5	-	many	CASSLAGAGAETQYF	TGCGCCAGCAGCTTGGCCGGGGCGGGGGCCGAGACCCAGTACTTC
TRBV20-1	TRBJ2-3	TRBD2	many	CSANQLAGSTDTQYF	TGCAGTGCTAACCAACTAGCGGGGAGCACAGATACGCAGTATTTT
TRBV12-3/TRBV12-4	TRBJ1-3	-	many	CASSLWAASGNTIYF	TGTGCCAGCAGTTTGTGGGCTGCCTCTGGAAACACCATATATTTT
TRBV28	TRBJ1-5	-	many	CASSPGRRVISRPQHF	TGTGCCAGCAGCCCCGGACGGAGAGTAATCAGTCGGCCCCAGCATTTT
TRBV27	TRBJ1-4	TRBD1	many	CASRGTGDHEKLFF	TGTGCCAGCAGAGGGACAGGGGACCATGAAAAACTGTTTTTT
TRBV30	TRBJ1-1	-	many	CAWSQFMNTEAFF	TGTGCCTGGAGTCAGTTCATGAACACTGAAGCTTTCTTT
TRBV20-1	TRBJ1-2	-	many	CSANSYGYTF	TGCAGTGCTAACAGCTATGGCTACACCTTC
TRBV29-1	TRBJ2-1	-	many	CSVEGITTVYTGSYNEQFF	TGCAGCGTTGAGGGGATTACGACAGTCTACACAGGGTCCTACAATGAGCAGTTCTTC
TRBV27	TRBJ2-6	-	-	CASSPPGPSGANVLTF	TGTGCCAGCAGTCCCCCGGGCCCCTCTGGGGCCAACGTCCTGACTTTC
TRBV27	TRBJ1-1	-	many	CASSLSRGPGTEAFF	TGTGCCAGCAGTTTATCACGGGGGCCGGGCACTGAAGCTTTCTTT
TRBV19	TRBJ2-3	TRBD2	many	CASSFVLAESTDTQYF	TGTGCCAGTAGTTTCGTACTAGCGGAGAGCACAGATACGCAGTATTTT
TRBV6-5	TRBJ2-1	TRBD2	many	CASSLAGRNEQFF	TGTGCCAGCAGTTTAGCGGGGCGAAATGAGCAGTTCTTC
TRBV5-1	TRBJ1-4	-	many	CASSLAATPEEKLFF	TGCGCCAGCAGCTTGGCGGCGACTCCCGAAGAAAAACTGTTTTTT
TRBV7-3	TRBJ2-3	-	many	CASSMGAATDTQYF	TGTGCCAGCAGCATGGGGGCTGCTACAGATACGCAGTATTTT